Listed here are 3 T cell receptor beta chains from one sample, sequenced in a study of shared clonotypes between healthy human individuals. The table came from immunoSEQ multiplex PCR; TCRdb's copy has only in-frame clones and leaves some out. The sample records approximately 530,000 clones, roughly 95% being singletons. Sequences were obtained from naive CD4+ T cells sorted from blood. Subset noted: CD45RA+ positively selected. The receptors here all came from a young woman in good health.

CDR3 amino acids: CASSPGRGHQPQHF. The CDR3 DNA follows: TGTGCCAGCTCACCCGGAAGGGGCCACCAGCCCCAGCATTTT. The chain carries TRBV18 and TRBJ1-5; D may be TRBD1 (5 bases). This CDR3 comprises 14 residues. CDR1 is KGHSH, CDR2 LQKENI, per germline. Trimming removed 3 bases from V and 7 bases from J, with 13 bases in between.

This clone was found a few times. Within the sample, other DNA sequences also encode this same CDR3. The chain links TRBV20-1 to TRBJ1-1; the D is unclear. Trimming took 3 bases from V and 5 from J, leaving 7 bases between them. The CDR3 is 11 residues long. CDR1 is DFQATT and CDR2 is SNEGSKA in the germline V gene (reference sequence). CDR3 bases: TGCAGTGCTAGCCGGGGAACTGAAGCTTTCTTT. Protein: CSASRGTEAFF.

This clone occurred once. This sequence joins TRBV5-1 and TRBJ1-3; TRBD1 is a possible D gene (5 bases). CDR3 length: 14 amino acids. V lost 3 bases, J lost 4 bases, and 11 bases lay in between. CDR1 and CDR2 from the germline V gene are SGHRS and YFSETQ. CDR3 sequence: CASSSGTTGNTIYF. The CDR3 bases are TGCGCCAGCAGCTCCGGGACTACGGGAAACACCATATATTTT.